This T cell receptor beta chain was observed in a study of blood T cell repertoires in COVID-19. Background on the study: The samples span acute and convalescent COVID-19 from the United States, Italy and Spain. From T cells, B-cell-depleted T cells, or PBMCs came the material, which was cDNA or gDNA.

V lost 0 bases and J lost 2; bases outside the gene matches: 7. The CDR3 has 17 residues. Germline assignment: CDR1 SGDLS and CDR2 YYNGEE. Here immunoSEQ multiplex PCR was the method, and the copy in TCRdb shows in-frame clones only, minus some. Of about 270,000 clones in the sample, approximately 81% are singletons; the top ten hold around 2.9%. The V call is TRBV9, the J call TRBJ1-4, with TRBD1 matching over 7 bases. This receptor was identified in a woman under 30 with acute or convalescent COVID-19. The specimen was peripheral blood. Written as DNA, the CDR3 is TGTGCCAGCAGCGTAGGACAGGGACAATTGACTAATGAAAAACTGTTTTTT. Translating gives CASSVGQGQLTNEKLFF. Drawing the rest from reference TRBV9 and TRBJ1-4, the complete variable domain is DSGVTQTPKHLITATGQRVTLRCSPRSGDLSVYWYQQSLDQGLQFLIQYYNGEERAKGNILERFSAQQFPDLHSELNLSSLELGDSALYFCASSVGQGQLTNEKLFFGSGTQLSVL.